This T cell receptor (beta chain) was identified during a study of response to subunit inactivated influenza vaccine. Study conclusions and caveats: The authors offered the suggestion that each seasonal influenza vaccination recruits few new T cells.

Germline V CDR1 and CDR2: SQVTM, ANQGSEA. V was cut by 5 bases and J by 5 bases, with 12 bases left in between. The CDR3 runs 12 residues. About this clonotype itself: What it binds is unknown.

From the RT-PCR reads, TCRdb called clonotypes with MiXCR, one entry per CDR3 protein. The repertoire holds roughly 520,000 distinct CDR3 sequences, with around 25% as singletons. This clonotype was obtained from a man aged 45-65 years who received an inactivated influenza vaccine. The V gene is TRBV29-1, the J gene TRBJ2-5; D call uncertain. Sequenced here: CD4+ T cells sorted from PBMCs, sampled 5 to 6 days after vaccination. CDR3 in DNA: TGCAGCGTTAGACCGGTTGGGGAGACCCAGTACTTC. Translating gives CSVRPVGETQYF. Full variable domain (rest looked up from reference TRBV29-1 and TRBJ2-5): SAVISQKPSRDICQRGTSLTIQCQVDSQVTMMFWYRQQPGQSLTLIATANQGSEATYESGFVIDKFPISRPNLTFSTLTVSNMSPEDSSIYLCSVRPVGETQYFGPGTRLLVL.